The sequence of this T cell receptor beta chain was determined in a study of quantifying T cell responses using KT2 cells (dated by TCRdb to about 2017). Looking at the study overall: RNA was DNase-treated and reverse transcribed with TCR alpha and beta constant-region primers, mostly using SuperScript III. Under optimum conditions, the T4 ligation step was estimated to exceed 10% efficiency. PCR2 was run as a SYBR Green qPCR and stopped at a predetermined fluorescence threshold to avoid over-amplification. Overall results and qualifications from the work: Counts of KT2 alpha and beta sequences scaled linearly with input KT2 cell number over several orders of magnitude. Saturation in the detection of KT2 sequences was observed at very high KT2 spike-in numbers. No side-by-side comparison between this pipeline and other TCR sequencing techniques was included in the study. KT2 sequences were detected down to the lowest spike-in tested, about one KT2 cell per 100,000 PBMC.

To test the sensitivity and accuracy of the pipeline, known numbers of KT2, a T cell clone whose TCR had already been sequenced, were spiked into unfractionated PBMC. A range of KT2-to-PBMC ratios was produced by mixing KT2 cells with a fixed number of PBMC. From its cysteine to its phenylalanine, the CDR3 spans 15 amino acids. Left in the record is the CDR3 DNA by itself, 45 bases read in frame from the first base. At the junction V is shortened by 5 bases and J by 9 bases; bases outside the gene matches: 12. For CDR1 and CDR2, the germline V gene lists SGHNT and YENEEA. Regarding this clonotype: The specificity of this receptor is unknown. No much larger clonotype is one base removed from it; base qualities were not supplied.

The library was generated by UMI-ligation and nested PCR. T4 RNA ligase 1 was used to ligate a single-stranded oligonucleotide containing the Illumina SP2 sequence and a UMI to the 3' end of the cDNA. PCR1 was run for 4 to 5 cycles (98 degrees C for 15 s, 69 degrees C for 30 s, 72 degrees C for 40 s), and an equimolar mix of RC1.1 and RC1.2, covering TRBC1 and TRBC2, was used as the beta primer. From PCR2 onward, TCR alpha and beta chains were processed separately, with sample indices and Illumina adaptors added. The UMI, placed after an 8-base spacer, consisted of 12 random nucleotides arranged as two hexamers with a spacer between them. Sequencing was done on an Illumina MiSeq using v2 2x251 paired-end chemistry, usually with approximately 11 samples per run. PhiX DNA was added at 5-7% to each sequencing library so that diversity was increased. The authors processed their data as follows. The raw reads were converted into FASTQ with bcl2fastq and then demultiplexed by dual indices with Demultiplexor. V and J genes were assigned by Decombinator through tag matching, with a single base-pair mismatch permitted. UMIs were used by Collapsinator to correct both sequencing errors and frequency errors caused by PCR heterogeneity. CDR3Translator turned Decombinator identifiers into nucleotide sequence, translated that sequence into amino acids, and pulled out the CDR3 based on C- and N-terminal motifs. Each distinct KT2 TCR was counted as a cluster of KT2 sequences sharing one unique molecular identifier. TCRdb trimmed public reads at Q25 via fastp, called clones via MiXCR and kept in-frame beta chains. All rows with the same CDR3 protein become a single entry with the most common DNA and genes. The V and J calls come from TCRdb's annotation, not from the publication. Counted in this sample were some 34,000 distinct CDR3 sequences; approximately 10% of them appeared once. The leading ten clones occupy 9.5% to 10% of the sample.

Sample: PBMCs spiked with cells of the T cell clone KT2. The rearrangement joined TRBV11-3 to TRBJ2-1; a stretch of 8 junction bases matches TRBD2. This TCR was sampled from a human donor. The sequence in DNA is TGTGCCAGCAGCCCCAGGGCGGGAGGTACGGGTGAGCAGTTCTTC. Translated, it reads CASSPRAGGTGEQFF.